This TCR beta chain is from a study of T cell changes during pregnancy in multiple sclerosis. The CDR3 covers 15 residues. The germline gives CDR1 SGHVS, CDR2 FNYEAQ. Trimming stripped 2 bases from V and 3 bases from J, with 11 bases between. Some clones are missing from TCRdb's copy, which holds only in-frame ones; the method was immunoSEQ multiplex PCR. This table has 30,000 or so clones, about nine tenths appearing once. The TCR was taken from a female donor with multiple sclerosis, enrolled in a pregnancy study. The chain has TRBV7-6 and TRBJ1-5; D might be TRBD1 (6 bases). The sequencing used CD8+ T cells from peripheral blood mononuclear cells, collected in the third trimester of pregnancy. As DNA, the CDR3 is TGTGCCAGCAGCTTACGAACAGGGTTCAATCAGCCCCAGCATTTT. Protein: CASSLRTGFNQPQHF.